The 30 T cell receptor beta chains below all came from one sample that was sequenced in a study of blood T cells in healthy people across ages. Alongside a J-beta primer mix, a sample-barcoded 5' primer served in a second PCR lasting roughly 6 to 11 cycles. From the 5' RACE reads, TCRdb called clonotypes with MiXCR, one entry per CDR3 protein. The sample lists roughly 1.9 million distinct CDR3 sequences; roughly two fifths were seen once. Sequencing input: blood. Receptor source: a human donor in good health.

The genes are TRBV28 and TRBJ2-5; D is uncertain. Germline loops: CDR1 MDHEN, CDR2 SYDVKM. The CDR3 totals 17 residues. V shed 4 bases and J shed 0 bases, with 18 bases lying between them. CDR3 coding DNA: TGTGCCAGCAGTTCCAAGTACAATCGGCGGAACCAAGAGACCCAGTACTTC. Its protein product is CASSSKYNRRNQETQYF.

The chain recombines TRBV20-1 with TRBJ2-7; D gene unclear. The germline gives CDR1 DFQATT, CDR2 SNEGSKA (reference sequence). The CDR3 runs to 13 residues. V lost 0 bases and J lost 4, with 10 bases in between. The CDR3 DNA reads TGCAGTGCTAGAGATAAGGGTTTGTACGAGCAGTACTTC. Residues: CSARDKGLYEQYF.

The rearrangement uses TRBV20-1 and TRBJ1-1; D might be TRBD1 (6 bases). CDR3 size: 14 residues. Germline V gene sequence: CDR1 DFQATT, CDR2 SNEGSKA (reference sequence). The DNA for the CDR3 is TGCAGCCCAGCGGGGAGGGGGGGGAACACTGAAGCTTTCTTT. This sequence encodes CSPAGRGGNTEAFF.

This clonotype has just a few counts. The rearrangement links TRBV15 to TRBJ2-5, with D possibly TRBD2 on 5 matching bases. V shed 0 bases and J shed 8 bases, with 7 bases lying between them. CDR3 size: 12 residues. Germline V gene data show CDR1 as LNHNV and CDR2 as YYDKDF (reference sequence). CDR3 in DNA: TGTGCCACCAGCAGAGACCCGGGAACCCAGTACTTC. It encodes CATSRDPGTQYF.

This chain joins TRBV28 and TRBJ2-7; 8 bases match TRBD1. CDR3 length: 15 residues. V lost 4 bases to trimming and J lost 7 bases; unmatched junction nucleotides: 12. Germline loops: CDR1 MDHEN, CDR2 SYDVKM. Here the CDR3 reads CASSSPTGEDWEQYF. The CDR3 nucleotides are TGTGCCAGCAGTTCCCCGACAGGGGAGGATTGGGAGCAGTACTTC.

The V and J genes are TRBV3-1 and TRBJ2-1; TRBD2 agrees at 8 bases. Germline V gene sequence: CDR1 LGHDT, CDR2 YNNKEL (reference sequence). V lost 2 bases, J lost 8 bases, and 14 bases stayed unmatched. The CDR3 is made up of 17 amino acids. CDR3 residues: CASSQRAGGARGDEQFF. The CDR3, as DNA: TGTGCCAGCAGCCAAAGGGCGGGGGGCGCGCGGGGCGATGAGCAGTTCTTC.

This clonotype appeared a few times. The chain has TRBV7-2 and TRBJ2-5; maybe TRBD2 (6 bases). The germline V and J ends were trimmed by 5 bases and 0 bases, with 16 bases remaining between them. CDR3 length: 16 amino acids. Germline CDR1 and CDR2: SGHTA and FQGNSA. In DNA form, the CDR3 reads TGTGCCAGCAGCCGCGGGGTAGCGGTGTACCAAGAGACCCAGTACTTC. Translated: CASSRGVAVYQETQYF.

The chain has TRBV9 and TRBJ2-1; D possibly corresponds to TRBD2 (6 bases). The CDR3 has 17 residues. With 0 bases removed from V and 0 bases from J, the gap between germline ends came to 13 bases. CDR1 is SGDLS, CDR2 YYNGEE, per germline. The chain's CDR3 is CASSVEGGGISYNEQFF. The CDR3 coding sequence is TGTGCCAGCAGCGTAGAAGGCGGAGGGATCTCCTACAATGAGCAGTTCTTC.

The chain carries TRBV20-1 and TRBJ2-4, with D perhaps TRBD1 or TRBD2 (6 bases each). The J call may be mistaken, given a closer DNA end match to TRBJ2-7. The germline V gene has CDR1 DFQATT and CDR2 SNEGSKA (reference sequence). The CDR3 covers 13 residues. The CDR3 DNA follows: TGCAGTGTTGGGGGGCCCTCGGACTACGAGCAGTACTTC. It encodes CSVGGPSDYEQYF.

The rearrangement links TRBV2 to TRBJ1-1; 7 positions agree with TRBD1. The CDR3 contains 13 residues. In germline, CDR1 is SNHLY, CDR2 FYNNEI. The V and J ends lost 11 bases and 2 bases, in that order; junction bases with no gene match: 8. CDR3: CAAHRGPNTEAFF. The CDR3, as DNA: TGTGCCGCCCACAGGGGCCCTAACACTGAAGCTTTCTTT.

This clonotype has a handful of counts. The chain uses TRBV7-2 and TRBJ2-4, with 10 bases that match TRBD1. The CDR3 consists of 14 residues. The germline V gene has CDR1 SGHTA and CDR2 FQGNSA. The V gene end was trimmed by 5 bases and the J gene end by 5 bases; junction bases not matched to a gene: 3. The CDR3, as DNA: TGTGCCAGCAGCCGCGGGACAGGGGAAAACATTCAGTACTTC. This translates into CASSRGTGENIQYF.

The chain is built from TRBV10-3 and TRBJ2-7, with D possibly matching TRBD1 (5 bases). CDR3 length equals 14 residues. The V and J ends lost 6 bases and 0 bases respectively, with 12 bases between them. From germline, CDR1 is ENHRY and CDR2 SYGVKD. The chain's CDR3 is CAISADTFSYEQYF. The CDR3 region has the DNA TGTGCCATCAGCGCGGACACTTTCTCCTACGAGCAGTACTTC.

This chain links TRBV6-1 with TRBJ2-5, with D possibly called TRBD1 or TRBD2 (5 bases each). Per germline, CDR1 MNHNS and CDR2 SASEGT. The CDR3 length is 16 residues. V was clipped by 0 bases and J by 2 bases, with 13 bases between them. Written as DNA, the CDR3 is TGTGCCAGCAGTGAAGCGCAATCCTGGGGGCAAGAGACCCAGTACTTC. The encoded protein is CASSEAQSWGQETQYF.

A word on this clonotype: A much larger clone sits a single nucleotide away, making a read error possible. The J gene is TRBJ2-4, the V gene TRBV5-1; 7 bases line up with TRBD2. Germline assignment: CDR1 SGHRS and CDR2 YFSETQ. The V gene end was trimmed by 4 bases and the J gene end by 13 bases; junction bases not matched to a gene: 17. CDR3 size: 15 residues. CDR3 nucleotides: TGCGCCAGCAGCCCCCGGGTAGCGGGTTACAATGAGCAGTACTTC. Amino acids: CASSPRVAGYNEQYF.

The chain recombines TRBV7-9 with TRBJ1-1; weak D call: TRBD1 (5 bases). Looked up from germline, CDR1 is SEHNR and CDR2 is FQNEAQ (reference sequence). This CDR3 is built from 13 residues. Trimming pared 5 bases from V and 6 bases from J, leaving 13 bases between. Written as DNA, the CDR3 is TGTGCCAGCAGCCAACAGGAGCACTCTGAAGCTTTCTTT. Its translation is CASSQQEHSEAFF.

The rearrangement joins TRBV6-2 or TRBV6-3 to TRBJ2-1, with 11 bases matching TRBD1. The trim removed 6 bases at V and 8 bases at J, leaving 9 bases unmatched. Germline values: CDR1 MNHEY, CDR2 SVGEGT. This CDR3 region has 15 residues. CDR3 sequence reads: CASSTGQGAGYEQFF. Here the CDR3 DNA reads TGTGCCAGCAGCACCGGACAGGGGGCCGGCTATGAGCAGTTCTTC.

This chain links TRBV9 with TRBJ2-1, with unresolved D. The CDR3 is 19 residues long. CDR1 is SGDLS and CDR2 is YYNGEE in the germline V gene. V was shortened by 0 bases and J by 5 bases, with 24 bases between the two germline ends. This chain's CDR3 is CASSVAGGLRSYRHNEQFF. As DNA, the CDR3 is TGTGCCAGCAGCGTAGCAGGTGGGCTCCGATCGTATCGGCACAATGAGCAGTTCTTC.

The rearrangement links TRBV7-9 to TRBJ2-1; 14 bases align to TRBD2. Germline-derived CDR1 and CDR2 are SEHNR and FQNEAQ (reference sequence). V dropped 5 bases and J dropped 9; count of bases not matched to a gene: 12. The CDR3 contains 17 residues. CDR3 nucleotides: TGTGCCAGCAGCCCGGACCGGGGACTAGCGGGGGTAACTGAGCAGTTCTTC. This sequence encodes CASSPDRGLAGVTEQFF.

V gene TRBV5-6 combines with J gene TRBJ1-2; tentative D call: TRBD1 (6 bases). Trimming shortened V by 5 bases and J by 4 bases, and 18 bases separated the two germline ends. The CDR3 runs to 15 residues. CDR1 and CDR2 (germline): SGHDT, YYEEEE. The CDR3 DNA reads TGTGCCAGCAGTAAACAGGGTTTTAGCGGCTATGGCTACACCTTC. Translation gives CASSKQGFSGYGYTF.

The chain is built from TRBV5-1 and TRBJ2-7; D possibly corresponds to TRBD1 (6 bases). The CDR3 is made up of 14 amino acids. Trimming took 0 bases from V and 5 from J, leaving 12 bases between them. Germline CDR1 is SGHRS and CDR2 is YFSETQ. CDR3 sequence: CASSLEGEMDEQYF. The CDR3 DNA follows: TGCGCCAGCAGCTTGGAGGGGGAAATGGACGAGCAGTACTTC.

This chain uses TRBV6-1 with TRBJ2-1; D ambiguous. The length of the CDR3 is 12 residues. CDR1 is MNHNS and CDR2 is SASEGT in the germline V gene. V gave up 4 bases and J gave up 6 bases, with 7 bases separating them. CDR3 loop: CASSGRINEQFF. In DNA form, the CDR3 reads TGTGCCAGCAGTGGACGGATCAATGAGCAGTTCTTC.

This rearrangement joins TRBV7-9 to TRBJ2-3; no clear D gene. This CDR3 is built from 15 residues. Germline V gene lookup returns CDR1 SEHNR and CDR2 FQNEAQ (reference sequence). V was trimmed by 5 bases and J by 2 bases, leaving 14 bases between them. The CDR3 coding sequence is TGTGCCAGCAGCCCTACCAGGTTTTCCACAGATACGCAGTATTTT. It codes for CASSPTRFSTDTQYF.

The rearrangement joins TRBV10-2 to TRBJ2-1; 7 bases are shared with TRBD1. With 7 bases clipped from V and 3 bases from J, the junction kept 3 bases outside the gene matches. The CDR3 extends over 13 amino acids. Germline V gene lookup returns CDR1 WSHSY and CDR2 SAAADI. In DNA form, the CDR3 reads TGCGCCAGCAACAGGGGAAACTACAATGAGCAGTTCTTC. Protein sequence: CASNRGNYNEQFF.

The V and J genes are TRBV7-2 and TRBJ1-3; no definite D call. Germline-derived CDR1 and CDR2 are SGHTA and FQGNSA. The CDR3 contains 16 residues. Trimming stripped 5 bases from V and 3 bases from J, with 17 bases between. The CDR3 bases are TGTGCCAGCAGCGAGAGGGTTTGGCAGGTTGGAAACACCATATATTTT. This encodes CASSERVWQVGNTIYF.

The gene calls are TRBV5-5 and TRBJ1-2; 10 bases map to TRBD1. V was pared by 0 bases and J by 6 bases, with 5 bases of the junction left unmatched. Germline loops: CDR1 SGHKS, CDR2 YYEKEE (reference sequence). The CDR3 loop spans 15 amino acids. The DNA for the CDR3 is TGTGCCAGCAGCTTGGGGGACAGGGGTGTTGATGGCTACACCTTC. It codes for CASSLGDRGVDGYTF.

This clonotype was counted between two and nine times. This chain uses TRBV12-3 or TRBV12-4 with TRBJ2-7; D remains unclear. This CDR3 region has 13 residues. V was clipped by 6 bases and J by 0 bases, with 9 bases between them. The CDR3 DNA reads TGTGCCAGCAGCAAAGGTCTCTCCTACGAGCAGTACTTC. Residues: CASSKGLSYEQYF.

This clonotype was observed a few times. The chain uses TRBV29-1 and TRBJ2-2; 8 bases align to TRBD1. The length of the CDR3 is 14 residues. Germline V lookup: CDR1 SQVTM, CDR2 ANQGSEA. Trimming cost V 5 bases and J 2 bases; bases outside gene matches: 4. CDR3 residues: CSVRGQENTGELFF. For the CDR3, the DNA is TGCAGCGTTCGGGGACAGGAAAACACCGGGGAGCTGTTTTTT.

This clonotype has a handful of counts. The J gene is TRBJ2-7, the V gene TRBV12-3 or TRBV12-4; no clear D gene. The CDR3 totals 12 residues. V shed 7 bases and J shed 3 bases, with 10 bases lying between them. CDR3 in amino acids: CASIPSFYEQYF. The DNA of the CDR3 is TGTGCCAGCATCCCAAGCTTCTACGAGCAGTACTTC.

The CDR3 nucleotides are TGTGCCAGCACCCATGGGCCCGCGGAGACCCAGTACTTC. This translates into CASTHGPAETQYF. The chain employs TRBV11-2 and TRBJ2-5; D is unresolved. Germline CDR1 reads SGHAT; CDR2 reads FQNNGV. V was clipped by 7 bases and J by 5 bases, with 14 bases between them. CDR3 length: 13 residues.

The J gene is TRBJ1-1, the V gene TRBV6-5; D call uncertain. Germline V gene sequence: CDR1 MNHEY, CDR2 SVGAGI. V lost 2 bases, J lost 3 bases, and 13 bases lay in between. The CDR3 sequence is 15 residues long. This CDR3 reads CASSYREGIYTEAFF. In DNA form, the CDR3 reads TGTGCCAGCAGTTACAGAGAGGGAATATACACTGAAGCTTTCTTT.